The present T cell receptor (beta chain) was sequenced within a study of T cell responses to AZD1222 COVID-19 vaccine. Here immunoSEQ multiplex PCR was the method, and the copy in TCRdb shows in-frame clones only, minus some. The sample lists about 75,000 clones, approximately 88% seen once, with 8% to 10% in the top ten. Study outcomes and limitations: Mostly white British, mostly female donors; authors suggested clonal diversity may be underestimated. Just five or six AZD1222 recipients were seropositive at baseline. Unmutated variant regions are reportedly targeted by nearly half of spike-specific TCRs. Rises in breadth and depth of Spike-specific TCRs came after two AZD1222 doses.

This clone was seen only once. Its antigen is undetermined. This material consisted of peripheral blood, taken 28 days after the second dose of the MenACWY control vaccine. This clonotype originated in an adult who received the MenACWY meningococcal vaccine as a control.

The CDR3 DNA reads as TGTGCCAGCAGCGTAGACGTAAACTCCTACGAGCAGTACTTC. It encodes CASSVDVNSYEQYF. The chain joins TRBV9 to TRBJ2-7; D unclear. V shed 0 bases and J shed 0 bases, with 7 bases lying between them. CDR1 and CDR2 from the germline V gene are SGDLS and YYNGEE. This CDR3 is 14 amino acids long. Full variable domain (remainder filled in from reference TRBV9 and TRBJ2-7): DSGVTQTPKHLITATGQRVTLRCSPRSGDLSVYWYQQSLDQGLQFLIQYYNGEERAKGNILERFSAQQFPDLHSELNLSSLELGDSALYFCASSVDVNSYEQYFGPGTRLTVT.